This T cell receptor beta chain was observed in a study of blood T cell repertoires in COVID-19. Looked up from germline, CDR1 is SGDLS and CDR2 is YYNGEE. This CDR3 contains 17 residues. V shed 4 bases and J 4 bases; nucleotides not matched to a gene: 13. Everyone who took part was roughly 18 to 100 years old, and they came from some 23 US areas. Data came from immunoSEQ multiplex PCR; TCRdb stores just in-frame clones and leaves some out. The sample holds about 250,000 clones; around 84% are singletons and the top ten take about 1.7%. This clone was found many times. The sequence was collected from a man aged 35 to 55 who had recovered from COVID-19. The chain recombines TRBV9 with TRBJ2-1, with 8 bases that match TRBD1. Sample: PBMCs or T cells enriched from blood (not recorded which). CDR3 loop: CASSSNPTGTGYNEQFF. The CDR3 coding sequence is TGTGCCAGCAGCTCAAATCCCACCGGGACAGGATACAATGAGCAGTTCTTC.